The sequence of this TCR beta chain was determined in a study of cytomegalovirus exposure and HLA in healthy donors. Study-level findings and limits: Investigators reported 164 TCR beta chains as tied to cytomegalovirus. Both high specificity and high sensitivity reportedly marked the classifier's diagnosis of cytomegalovirus status. Most observed TCR sequences were rare, whereas some public TCRs were detected in many donors.

Profiling relied on immunoSEQ multiplex PCR, and the TCRdb table lists in-frame clones only, not all of them. The sample shows 100,000 to 150,000 clones, 80% to 90% of them seen only once. As to this clone: The antigen is not known.

The V gene lost 7 bases and the J gene lost 2 bases, with 12 bases spanning the gap. The length of the CDR3 is 13 residues. In germline, CDR1 is MNHNY, CDR2 SVGAGI (reference sequence). The TCR sequence derives from a woman younger than 35 in good health and CMV-seronegative. The sample taken for sequencing was PBMCs. The rearrangement uses TRBV6-6 and TRBJ2-7; tentatively, D is TRBD1 (5 bases). CDR3 nucleotides: TGTGCCAGCATCGCCAGGGCCCCCTACGAGCAGTACTTC. The encoded protein is CASIARAPYEQYF.